This T cell receptor beta chain was captured by sequencing in a study of blood T cell repertoires in COVID-19 (dated by TCRdb to about 2020). Regarding the research as a whole: Collaborator samples came from the United States, Italy and Spain and covered acute and convalescent phases of COVID-19. Nearly every sample came with metadata listing a de-identified subject ID, COVID-19 status, age in years and sex. Deeply sampled blood TCRbeta repertoires from subjects exposed to, actively infected with, or recovered from COVID-19 were included in the dataset. Where available, HLA class I and class II types were obtained from metadata supplied by the sample provider rather than from assay-based typing. The material from the prospective study consisted of cDNA or gDNA derived from T cells, B-cell-depleted T cells, or PBMCs. The samples were drawn from the first 160 participants of the ongoing ImmuneRACE study and from 1,254 subjects provided by 6 global collaborators. The repertoires were made available in a free public database intended to serve as a resource for research on the immune response to SARS-CoV-2. Results the study describes overall, beyond this receptor: The quantity of clinical and demographic metadata differed by source and by participant and was supplied without curation.

Samples from volunteer blood donors who had recovered from COVID-19 were contributed by a second Seattle source. Whole blood was collected in K2EDTA tubes by collaborating institutions according to the institutions' own protocols. For TCRbeta analysis, collaborator samples were shipped as frozen whole blood, as isolated PBMCs, or as DNA extracted from either sample type. This clone has only a few counts. No cognate antigen has been identified for it. Nothing much larger sits one base from this clone, and base qualities are not available. Additional DNA sequences in this sample encode the identical CDR3. TCRbeta CDR3 regions were amplified from genomic DNA using the immunoSEQ Assay, a bias-controlled multiplex PCR. Concerning the study's data processing: The number of nucleated cells in each sample was estimated from the amplification of reference gene primers within the assay. To quantify the absolute abundance of each unique TCRbeta CDR3 rearrangement, sequence reads were collapsed and filtered. For each sample, productive Simpson clonality was calculated as the square root of Simpson's diversity index across productive rearrangements. In TCRdb, the immuneACCESS table is reduced to in-frame sequences with V and J assigned. These tables do not hold every clone; where another copy was compared, an unresolved V gene accounts for under half, and the others remain unexplained. V, J and clone size are those of that table, while D and trimming were read from the DNA. The sample table contains roughly 160,000 clones; only one count was recorded for over 70% of them. The top ten clones comprise roughly 18% of the sample.

CDR1 and CDR2 were assigned from the germline V gene as KGHSH and LQKENI. Its CDR3 holds 12 amino acids, cysteine through phenylalanine. Only CDR3 DNA remains: 36 bases, in frame from the first base. V drops 3 bases and J drops 6 bases, leaving 8 bases in between. This sequence originates from an older woman who had recovered from COVID-19. The rearrangement combines TRBV18 with TRBJ1-2; D gene: possibly TRBD1, on 6 matching bases. The specimen sequenced was peripheral blood. The bases read TGTGCCAGCTCACCCAACAGGGATGGCTACACCTTC. Translated, it gives CASSPNRDGYTF. Supplemented by the reference TRBV18 and TRBJ1-2 proteins around the CDR3, the complete variable domain is NAGVMQNPRHLVRRRGQEARLRCSPMKGHSHVYWYRQLPEEGLKFMVYLQKENIIDESGMPKERFSAEFPKEGPSILRIQQVVRGDSAAYFCASSPNRDGYTFGSGTRLTVV.